This section outlines one T cell receptor beta chain sequence together with its context. This receptor's antigen is unknown. Per-base quality was not reported, and no clone a single base away is much larger than it. High-throughput TCR beta sequencing profiled peripheral blood CD8+ and CD4+ T cells from healthy donors, Susac syndrome patients and multiple sclerosis patients. Treatment-naive patients with stable or active relapsing-remitting disease fulfilling revised McDonald criteria were used as multiple sclerosis controls. Bulk CD8+ and CD4+ T cells were purified by magnetic negative isolation, while CD8+ TEMRA cells were enriched using FACS. Blood was drawn into EDTA tubes, processed within 24 hours, and PBMCs were isolated by density gradient centrifugation. PBMCs intended for TCR sequencing were cryopreserved in liquid nitrogen and were subsequently thawed in a 37 degrees C water bath. The sorted or isolated CD4+, CD8+ and CD8+ TEMRA cells reached a purity of at least 90%.

The data belong to a study of CD8 T cells in Susac syndrome (dated by TCRdb to about 2019). About the full investigation: Whether CD8+ T cell activation and differentiation in Susac syndrome was antigen driven was tested using repertoire sequencing. Clonality of the CD8+ T cell repertoire was compared between 11 to 12 healthy donors, about 14 Susac syndrome patients and fewer than 16 multiple sclerosis patients.

Summary of the overall study and its limitations: The study acknowledged that relatively few individuals were included in the TCR sequencing and HLA analysis.

Including cysteine and phenylalanine, the CDR3 has 13 amino acids. The sequence is cut down to CDR3 DNA, 39 bases in frame from base 1. Trimming takes 2 bases from V and 3 bases from J, and the germline ends sit 7 bases apart. CDR1 and CDR2 were assigned from the germline V gene as SNHLY and FYNNEI. RNA was extracted using the RNeasy kit, and about 0.5 to 1 ug of the RNA was reverse transcribed with random hexamers. The immunoSEQ multiplex PCR assay, covering 54 Vbeta and 13 Jbeta segments, was used to amplify TCR beta CDR3 regions. PCR amplification bias was corrected using a synthetic template baseline for primer optimization and computational correction. From the authors' description of their analysis: Reads were annotated to V, D and J genes per IMGT and analyzed with immunoSEQ Analyzer, keeping only productive sequences. Clonality was calculated as one minus the Shannon entropy normalized by log2 of the number of productive unique sequences. For each patient and control, public and private clones were evaluated among the 100 most prevalent clones. A clone was defined as Susac-specific if it was absent from the healthy and MS cohorts, from 1052 published viral clones and from other ImmuneACCESS disease sequences. TCRdb applied fastp at Q25 and MiXCR to the public reads, then kept only in-frame beta chains. CDR3 protein duplicates are merged, each entry listing the most common genes and DNA. Here the V and J calls rest on TCRdb's processing, not on the authors' analysis. This sample comprises a few hundred thousand distinct CDR3 sequences, roughly 84% of them detected only once. The top ten constitute about 0.11% of the sample.

This receptor chain uses TRBV2 and TRBJ1-1, with an unclear D gene assignment. Sequencing was done on a sample of CD8+ T cells from PBMCs. This TCR was recovered from a human donor with multiple sclerosis. The DNA sequence follows: TGTGCCAGCAGTGAAACCACCTACACTGAAGCTTTCTTT. This translates into CASSETTYTEAFF.